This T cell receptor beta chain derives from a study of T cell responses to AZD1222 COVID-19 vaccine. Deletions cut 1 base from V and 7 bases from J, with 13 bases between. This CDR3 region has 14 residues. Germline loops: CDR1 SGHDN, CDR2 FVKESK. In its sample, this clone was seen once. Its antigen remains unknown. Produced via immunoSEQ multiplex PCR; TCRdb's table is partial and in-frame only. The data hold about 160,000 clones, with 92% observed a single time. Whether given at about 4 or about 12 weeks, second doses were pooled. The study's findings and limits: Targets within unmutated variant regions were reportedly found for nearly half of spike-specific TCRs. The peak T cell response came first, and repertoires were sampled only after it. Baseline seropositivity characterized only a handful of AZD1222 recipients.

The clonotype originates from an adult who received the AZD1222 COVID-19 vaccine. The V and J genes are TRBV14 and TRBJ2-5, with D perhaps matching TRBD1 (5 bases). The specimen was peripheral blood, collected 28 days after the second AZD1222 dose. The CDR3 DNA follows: TGTGCCAGCAGCCAAGGGGGCATCTTCGGGACCCAGTACTTC. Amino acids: CASSQGGIFGTQYF.